This TCR beta chain was captured by sequencing in a study of T-cell memory formation after mild COVID-19. About the research overall: Clusters were largely donor specific. Study conclusions and caveats: Day 37-peaking second-wave clones had unconfirmed SARS-CoV-2 specificity. Pre-infection memory held some responding clones, suggesting pre-existing cross-reactive T cells responded.

TCRdb fed the 5' RACE reads into MiXCR, producing one record per CDR3 protein. In the table there are a few hundred thousand distinct CDR3 sequences, around 19% of which are singletons. Germline CDR1 and CDR2: MNHEY and SMNVEV (reference sequence). Trimming took off 6 bases at V and 6 bases at J, with 11 bases between the two ends. The length of the CDR3 is 12 residues. This clonotype was seen ten or more times. No antigen is known for it. The TCR originated in a man aged 18 to 29 who had mild COVID-19 (a few samples of this study predate the infection). Cell type and time point are not known. Sequenced input: PBMCs or a T cell subset sorted from them (not recorded which). The gene calls are TRBV27 and TRBJ2-5, with D perhaps matching TRBD1 (6 bases). The CDR3 coding sequence is TGTGCCAGCAGCCTAACAGGGAAGACCCAGTACTTC. It encodes CASSLTGKTQYF.